This T cell receptor beta chain stems from a study of T cell responses to AZD1222 COVID-19 vaccine. A remark on this clone: No antigen is known for it.

General study findings and limits: Spike-specific TCR breadth rose after two AZD1222 doses, and depth rose as well. Donors skewed white British and female; clonal diversity was possibly underestimated.

The germline V gene encodes CDR1 MNHEY and CDR2 SMNVEV (reference sequence). V lost 6 bases to trimming and J lost 4 bases; unmatched junction nucleotides: 4. This CDR3 is 13 amino acids long. Sequenced by immunoSEQ multiplex PCR; TCRdb stores in-frame clones only, minus some. Among 150,000 to 200,000 clones listed, approximately 92% were seen once. The rearrangement uses TRBV27 and TRBJ1-2; 8 nucleotides match TRBD1. The source was peripheral blood, collected 28 days after the second dose of the MenACWY control vaccine. The TCR comes from an adult who received the MenACWY meningococcal vaccine as a control. This chain's CDR3 is CASRMDRAYGYTF. In nucleotides, the CDR3 is TGTGCCAGCAGGATGGACAGGGCCTATGGCTACACCTTC.